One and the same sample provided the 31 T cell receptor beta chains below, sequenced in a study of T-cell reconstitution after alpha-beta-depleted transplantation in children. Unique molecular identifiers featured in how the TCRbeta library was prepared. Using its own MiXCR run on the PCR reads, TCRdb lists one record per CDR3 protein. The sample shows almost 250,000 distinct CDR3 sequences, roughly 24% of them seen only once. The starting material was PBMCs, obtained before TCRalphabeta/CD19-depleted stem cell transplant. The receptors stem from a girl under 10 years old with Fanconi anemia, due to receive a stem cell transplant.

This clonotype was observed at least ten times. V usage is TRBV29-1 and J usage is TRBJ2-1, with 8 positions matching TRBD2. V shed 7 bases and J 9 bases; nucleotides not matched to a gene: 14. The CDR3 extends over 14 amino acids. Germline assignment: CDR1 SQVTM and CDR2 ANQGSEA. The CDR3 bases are TGCAGCGCCTACCCGGGACTAGTCATCGGTGAGCAGTTCTTC. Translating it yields CSAYPGLVIGEQFF.

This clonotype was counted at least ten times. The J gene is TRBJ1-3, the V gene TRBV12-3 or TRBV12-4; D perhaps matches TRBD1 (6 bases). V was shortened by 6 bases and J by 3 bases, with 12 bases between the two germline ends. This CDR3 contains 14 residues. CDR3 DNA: TGTGCCAGCAGCCCAGGGGTTTATGGAAACACCATATATTTT. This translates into CASSPGVYGNTIYF.

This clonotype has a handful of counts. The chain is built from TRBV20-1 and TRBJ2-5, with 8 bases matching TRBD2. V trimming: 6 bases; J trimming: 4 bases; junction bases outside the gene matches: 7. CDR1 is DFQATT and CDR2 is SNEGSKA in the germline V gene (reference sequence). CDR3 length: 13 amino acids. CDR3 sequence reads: CSAPRGGGETQYF. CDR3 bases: TGCAGTGCCCCTCGGGGGGGAGGAGAGACCCAGTACTTC.

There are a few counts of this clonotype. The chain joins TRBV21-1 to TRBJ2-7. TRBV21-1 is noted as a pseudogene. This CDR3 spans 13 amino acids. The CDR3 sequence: CASSNYVSYEQYF. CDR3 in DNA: TGTGCCAGCAGCAACTACGTTTCCTACGAGCAGTACTTC.

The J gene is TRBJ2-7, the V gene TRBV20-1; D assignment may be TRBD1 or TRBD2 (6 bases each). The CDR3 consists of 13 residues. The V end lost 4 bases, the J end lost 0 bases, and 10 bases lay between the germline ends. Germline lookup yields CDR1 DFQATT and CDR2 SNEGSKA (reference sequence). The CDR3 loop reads CSATGDTSYEQYF. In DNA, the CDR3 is TGCAGTGCTACGGGGGACACCTCCTACGAGCAGTACTTC.

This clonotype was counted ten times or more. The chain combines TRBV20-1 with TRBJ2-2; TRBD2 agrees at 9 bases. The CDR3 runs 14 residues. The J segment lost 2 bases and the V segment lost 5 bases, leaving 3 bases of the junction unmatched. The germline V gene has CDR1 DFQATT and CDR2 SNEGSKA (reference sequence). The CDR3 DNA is TGCAGTGCTCCGGGACTAGCTAACACCGGGGAGCTGTTTTTT. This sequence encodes CSAPGLANTGELFF.

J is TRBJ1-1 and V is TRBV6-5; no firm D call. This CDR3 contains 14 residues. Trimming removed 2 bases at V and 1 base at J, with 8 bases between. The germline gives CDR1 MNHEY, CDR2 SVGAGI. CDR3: CASSYRSRNTEAFF. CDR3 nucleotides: TGTGCCAGCAGTTACCGCTCTAGGAACACTGAAGCTTTCTTT.

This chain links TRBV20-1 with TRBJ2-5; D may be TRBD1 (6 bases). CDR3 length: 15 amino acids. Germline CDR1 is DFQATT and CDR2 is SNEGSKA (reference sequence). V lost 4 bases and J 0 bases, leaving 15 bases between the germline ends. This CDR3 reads CSAKQGTSYQETQYF. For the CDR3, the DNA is TGCAGTGCTAAACAGGGTACGTCGTACCAAGAGACCCAGTACTTC.

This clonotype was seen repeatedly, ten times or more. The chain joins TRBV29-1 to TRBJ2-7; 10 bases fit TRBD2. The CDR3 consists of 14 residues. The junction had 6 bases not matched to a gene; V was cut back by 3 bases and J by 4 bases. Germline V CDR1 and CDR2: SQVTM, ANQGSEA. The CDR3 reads CSVDGLAGEYEQYF. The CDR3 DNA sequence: TGCAGCGTTGACGGTCTAGCGGGAGAATACGAGCAGTACTTC.

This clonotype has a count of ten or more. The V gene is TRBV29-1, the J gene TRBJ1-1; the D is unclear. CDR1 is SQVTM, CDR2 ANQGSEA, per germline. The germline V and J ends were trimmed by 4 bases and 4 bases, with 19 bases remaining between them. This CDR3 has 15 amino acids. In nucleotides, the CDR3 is TGCAGCGTTGGAAGTGGGGTCGTCCCCCTCACTGAAGCTTTCTTT. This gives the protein CSVGSGVVPLTEAFF. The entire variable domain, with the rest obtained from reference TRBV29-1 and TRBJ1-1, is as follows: SAVISQKPSRDICQRGTSLTIQCQVDSQVTMMFWYRQQPGQSLTLIATANQGSEATYESGFVIDKFPISRPNLTFSTLTVSNMSPEDSSIYLCSVGSGVVPLTEAFFGQGTRLTVV.

CDR3 sequence: CASSESSRRSGNTIYF. CDR3 bases: TGTGCCAGCAGTGAATCTTCGAGAAGGTCTGGAAACACCATATATTTT. V and J are TRBV25-1 and TRBJ1-3; the D is unclear. The length of the CDR3 is 16 residues. Germline loops: CDR1 MGHDK, CDR2 SYGVNS. V lost 1 base and J 1 base, leaving 11 bases between the germline ends.

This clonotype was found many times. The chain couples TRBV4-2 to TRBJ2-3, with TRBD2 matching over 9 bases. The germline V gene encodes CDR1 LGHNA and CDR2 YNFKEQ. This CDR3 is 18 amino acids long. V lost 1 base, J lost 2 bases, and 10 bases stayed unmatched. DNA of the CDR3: TGTGCCAGCAGCCAAGGGGTCGTGACTAGCGGACTCACAGATACGCAGTATTTT. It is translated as CASSQGVVTSGLTDTQYF.

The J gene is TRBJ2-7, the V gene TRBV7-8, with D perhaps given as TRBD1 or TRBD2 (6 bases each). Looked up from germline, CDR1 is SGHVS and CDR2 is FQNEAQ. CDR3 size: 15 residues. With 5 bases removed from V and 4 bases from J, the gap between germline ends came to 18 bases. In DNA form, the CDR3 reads TGTGCCAGCAGCCTATACCCCCAGGGGAGGTACGAGCAGTACTTC. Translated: CASSLYPQGRYEQYF. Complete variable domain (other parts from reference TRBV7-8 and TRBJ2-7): GAGVSQSPRYKVAKRGQDVALRCDPISGHVSLFWYQQALGQGPEFLTYFQNEAQLDKSGLPSDRFFAERPEGSVSTLKIQRTQQEDSAVYLCASSLYPQGRYEQYFGPGTRLTVT.

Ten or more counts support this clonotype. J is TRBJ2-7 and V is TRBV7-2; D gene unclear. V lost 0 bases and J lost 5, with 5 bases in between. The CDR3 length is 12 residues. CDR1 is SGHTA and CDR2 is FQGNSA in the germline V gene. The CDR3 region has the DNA TGTGCCAGCAGCTTAGCGGTAAACGAGCAGTACTTC. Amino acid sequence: CASSLAVNEQYF.

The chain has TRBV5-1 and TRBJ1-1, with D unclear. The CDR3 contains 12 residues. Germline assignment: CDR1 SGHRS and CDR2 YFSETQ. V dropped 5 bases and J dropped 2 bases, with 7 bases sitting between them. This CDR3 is CASREGNTEAFF. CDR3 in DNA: TGCGCCAGCAGGGAGGGTAACACTGAAGCTTTCTTT.

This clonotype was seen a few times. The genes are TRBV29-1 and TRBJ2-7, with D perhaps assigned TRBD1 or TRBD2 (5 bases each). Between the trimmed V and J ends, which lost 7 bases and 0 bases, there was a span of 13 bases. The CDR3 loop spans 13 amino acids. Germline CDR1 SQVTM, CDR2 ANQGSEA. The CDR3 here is CSGGDGLSYEQYF. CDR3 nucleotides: TGCAGCGGTGGGGACGGTCTCTCCTACGAGCAGTACTTC.

The CDR3 loop is CSVSTDNYGYTF. DNA of the CDR3: TGCAGCGTTTCTACCGATAACTATGGCTACACCTTC. This chain links TRBV29-1 with TRBJ1-2; D uncertain. The V end lost 5 bases, the J end lost 1 base, and 8 bases lay between the germline ends. CDR3 length equals 12 residues. From germline, CDR1 is SQVTM and CDR2 ANQGSEA. The variable domain in full, completed from reference TRBV29-1 and TRBJ1-2, reads SAVISQKPSRDICQRGTSLTIQCQVDSQVTMMFWYRQQPGQSLTLIATANQGSEATYESGFVIDKFPISRPNLTFSTLTVSNMSPEDSSIYLCSVSTDNYGYTFGSGTRLTVV.

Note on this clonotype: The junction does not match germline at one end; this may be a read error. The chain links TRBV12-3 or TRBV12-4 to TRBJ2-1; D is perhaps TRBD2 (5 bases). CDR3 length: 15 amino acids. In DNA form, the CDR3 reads TGTGCCAGCAGTTTAGCGGGAGCATCCTACAATGAGGAGTTCTTC. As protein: CASSLAGASYNEEFF.

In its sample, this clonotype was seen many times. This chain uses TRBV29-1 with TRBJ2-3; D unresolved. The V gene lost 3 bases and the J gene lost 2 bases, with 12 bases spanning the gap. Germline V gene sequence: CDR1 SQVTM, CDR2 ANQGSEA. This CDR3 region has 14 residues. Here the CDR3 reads CSVESVQLTDTQYF. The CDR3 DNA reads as TGCAGCGTTGAGTCGGTACAGCTCACAGATACGCAGTATTTT.

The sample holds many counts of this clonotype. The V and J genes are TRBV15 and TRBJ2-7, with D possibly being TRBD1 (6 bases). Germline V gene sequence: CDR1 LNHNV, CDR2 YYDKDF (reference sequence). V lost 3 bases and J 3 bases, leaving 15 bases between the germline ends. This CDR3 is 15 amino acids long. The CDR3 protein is CATSRKRQEIYEQYF. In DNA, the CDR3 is TGTGCCACCAGCAGGAAAAGACAGGAGATCTACGAGCAGTACTTC. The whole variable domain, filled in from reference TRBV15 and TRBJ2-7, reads DAMVIQNPRYQVTQFGKPVTLSCSQTLNHNVMYWYQQKSSQAPKLLFHYYDKDFNNEADTPDNFQSRRPNTSFCFLDIRSPGLGDTAMYLCATSRKRQEIYEQYFGPGTRLTVT.

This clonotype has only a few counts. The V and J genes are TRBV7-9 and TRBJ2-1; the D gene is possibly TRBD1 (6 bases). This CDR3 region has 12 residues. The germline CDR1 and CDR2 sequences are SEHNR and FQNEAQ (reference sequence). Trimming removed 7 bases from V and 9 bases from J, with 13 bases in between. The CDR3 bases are TGTGCCAGCACCCCAGGGGTGAGTGAGCAGTTCTTC. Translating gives CASTPGVSEQFF.

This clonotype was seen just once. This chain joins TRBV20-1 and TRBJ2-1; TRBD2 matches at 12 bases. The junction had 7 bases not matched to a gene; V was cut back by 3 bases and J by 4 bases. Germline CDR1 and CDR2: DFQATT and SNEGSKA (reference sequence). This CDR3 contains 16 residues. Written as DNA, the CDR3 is TGCAGTGCTAGTCTTGCTAGCGGGGGGGCGTACAATGAGCAGTTCTTC. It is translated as CSASLASGGAYNEQFF.

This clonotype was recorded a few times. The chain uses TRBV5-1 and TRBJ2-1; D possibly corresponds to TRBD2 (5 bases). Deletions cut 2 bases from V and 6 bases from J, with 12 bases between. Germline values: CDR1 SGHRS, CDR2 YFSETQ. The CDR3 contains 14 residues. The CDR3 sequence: CASSFLSEGNEQFF. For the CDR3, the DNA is TGCGCCAGCAGCTTTCTTAGTGAGGGCAATGAGCAGTTCTTC.

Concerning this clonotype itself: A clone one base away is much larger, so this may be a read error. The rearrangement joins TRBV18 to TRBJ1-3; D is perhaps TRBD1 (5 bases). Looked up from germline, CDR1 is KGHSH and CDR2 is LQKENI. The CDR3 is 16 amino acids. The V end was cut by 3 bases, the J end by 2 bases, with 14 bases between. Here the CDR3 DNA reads TGTGCCAGCTCACCTATCGGGACCTTCACTGGAAACACCATATATTTT. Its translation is CASSPIGTFTGNTIYF. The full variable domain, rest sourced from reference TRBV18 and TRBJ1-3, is NAGVMQNPRHLVRRRGQEARLRCSPMKGHSHVYWYRQLPEEGLKFMVYLQKENIIDESGMPKERFSAEFPKEGPSILRIQQVVRGDSAAYFCASSPIGTFTGNTIYFGEGSWLTVV.

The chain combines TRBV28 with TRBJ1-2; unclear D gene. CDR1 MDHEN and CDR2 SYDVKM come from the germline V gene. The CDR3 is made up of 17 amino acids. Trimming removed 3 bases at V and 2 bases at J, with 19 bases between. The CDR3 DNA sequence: TGTGCCAGCAGTTTCCAACCTAACGGGGTTGGGAACTATGGCTACACCTTC. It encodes CASSFQPNGVGNYGYTF.

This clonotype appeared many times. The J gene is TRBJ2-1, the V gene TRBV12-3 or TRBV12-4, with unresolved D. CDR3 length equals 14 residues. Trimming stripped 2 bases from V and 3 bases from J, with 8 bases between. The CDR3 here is CASSLQAYYNEQFF. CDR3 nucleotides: TGTGCCAGCAGTTTACAGGCCTACTACAATGAGCAGTTCTTC.

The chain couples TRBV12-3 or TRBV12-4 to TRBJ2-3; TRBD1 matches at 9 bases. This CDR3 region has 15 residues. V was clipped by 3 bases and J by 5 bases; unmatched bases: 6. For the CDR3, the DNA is TGTGCCAGCAGTTTCTGGGGACAGGGCGGAGATACGCAGTATTTT. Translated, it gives CASSFWGQGGDTQYF.

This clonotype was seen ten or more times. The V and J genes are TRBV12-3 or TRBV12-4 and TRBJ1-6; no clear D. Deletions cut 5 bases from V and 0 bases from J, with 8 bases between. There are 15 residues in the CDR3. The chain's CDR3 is CASSPHGSYNSPLHF. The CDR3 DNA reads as TGTGCCAGCAGTCCGCATGGCTCCTATAATTCACCCCTCCACTTT.

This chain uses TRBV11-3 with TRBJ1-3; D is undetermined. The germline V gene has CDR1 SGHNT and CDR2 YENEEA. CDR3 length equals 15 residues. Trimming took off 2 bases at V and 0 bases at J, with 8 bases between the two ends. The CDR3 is CASSLTHFSGNTIYF. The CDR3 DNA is TGTGCCAGCAGCTTAACGCACTTCTCTGGAAACACCATATATTTT.

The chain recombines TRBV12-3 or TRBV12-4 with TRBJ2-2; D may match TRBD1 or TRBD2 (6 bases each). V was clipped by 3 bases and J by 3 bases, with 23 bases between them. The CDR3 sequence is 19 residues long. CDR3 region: CASSFRGLGGQFHTGELFF. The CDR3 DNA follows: TGTGCCAGCAGTTTCCGAGGTCTGGGAGGACAGTTTCACACCGGGGAGCTGTTTTTT.

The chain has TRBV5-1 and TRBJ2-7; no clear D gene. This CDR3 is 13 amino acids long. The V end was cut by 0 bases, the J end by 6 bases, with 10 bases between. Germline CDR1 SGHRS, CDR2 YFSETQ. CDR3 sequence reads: CASSLVGQTEQYF. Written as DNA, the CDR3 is TGCGCCAGCAGCTTGGTTGGGCAGACCGAGCAGTACTTC.